Presented here are 11 T cell receptor beta chains from one specimen sequenced in a study of T cells in Graves' hyperthyroidism and ophthalmopathy (dated by TCRdb to the late 2010s). The method behind the library was multiplex PCR. Sequencing was performed on an Illumina HiSeq 2000. Amplification of TCR beta CDR3 regions was carried out from RNA transcripts. A first-round RT-PCR of the TCR CDR3 used the HTBI primer set with the Qiagen OneStep RT-PCR kit. In-frame beta chains were kept once TCRdb had trimmed the public reads at Q25 with fastp and called clones with MiXCR. Rows are combined by CDR3 protein, so each entry shows the most common genes and DNA. The sample yields about 570,000 distinct CDR3 sequences; about half were counted once. Together, the top ten hold around 20% of the sample. The sequencing input was peripheral blood or thyroid tissue (not recorded which). The receptors originated from an adult woman with Graves' disease, either hyperthyroidism or ophthalmopathy (not recorded which).

This clonotype came up many times. The genes are TRBV3-1 and TRBJ1-6; no definite D call. CDR1 is LGHDT and CDR2 is YNNKEL in the germline V gene (reference sequence). The CDR3 contains 13 residues. V gave up 1 base and J gave up 5 bases, with 3 bases separating them. The DNA of the CDR3 is TGTGCCAGCAGCCAAGGTCATAATTCACCCCTCCACTTT. Encoded protein: CASSQGHNSPLHF.

The V and J genes are TRBV5-1 and TRBJ2-7; 9 bases match TRBD1. The V and J ends lost 4 bases and 4 bases, in that order; junction bases with no gene match: 15. This CDR3 spans 17 amino acids. CDR1 is SGHRS, CDR2 YFSETQ, per germline. Here the CDR3 DNA reads TGCGCCAGCAGCGAGGACAGGGGAAGTCAGCCCATTTACGAGCAGTACTTC. Protein sequence: CASSEDRGSQPIYEQYF.

The V and J genes are TRBV24-1 and TRBJ1-2; D is perhaps TRBD1 (6 bases). Germline values: CDR1 KGHDR, CDR2 SFDVKD. The CDR3 totals 12 residues. Between the trimmed V and J ends, which lost 7 bases and 7 bases, there was a span of 12 bases. The CDR3 DNA sequence: TGTGCCACCAGGGACAGTCTTTCTGGCTACACCTTC. Translating it yields CATRDSLSGYTF.

This clonotype was seen only a few times. V and J are TRBV5-6 and TRBJ1-4; a possible D gene is TRBD1 (5 bases). The CDR3 is made up of 16 amino acids. CDR1 SGHDT and CDR2 YYEEEE come from the germline V gene. V gave up 1 base and J gave up 4 bases, with 14 bases separating them. The CDR3 here is CASSLLDTRNNEKLFF. The DNA for the CDR3 is TGTGCCAGCAGCTTGTTGGACACCCGGAATAATGAAAAACTGTTTTTT.

This chain joins TRBV5-6 and TRBJ1-1; TRBD1 aligns across 8 bases. After removal of 2 bases from V and 6 bases from J, the junction contained 12 bases not matched to a gene. CDR3 length equals 16 residues. Germline V gene data show CDR1 as SGHDT and CDR2 as YYEEEE. CDR3 bases: TGTGCCAGCAGCTTCATCCCACAGGGGGGTATGGCTGAAGCTTTCTTT. Amino acids: CASSFIPQGGMAEAFF.

V and J are TRBV7-9 and TRBJ2-2, with D hard to call. Germline V gives CDR1 SEHNR, CDR2 FQNEAQ (reference sequence). V gave up 5 bases and J gave up 8 bases, with 9 bases separating them. The CDR3 has 12 amino acids. The DNA for the CDR3 is TGTGCCAGCAGCCACCCCCAAGGGGAGCTGTTTTTT. It codes for CASSHPQGELFF.

This clonotype was detected only a few times. The gene calls are TRBV9 and TRBJ1-6; perhaps TRBD1 as D (6 bases). Trimming stripped 3 bases from V and 5 bases from J, with 12 bases between. The CDR3 contains 15 residues. In germline, CDR1 is SGDLS, CDR2 YYNGEE. The CDR3, as DNA: TGTGCCAGCAGCGCCCGACAGGATCATAATTCACCCCTCCACTTT. Translation: CASSARQDHNSPLHF.

The V call is TRBV30, the J call TRBJ1-2; D is possibly TRBD1 (5 bases). This CDR3 has 11 residues. Trimming took off 5 bases at V and 6 bases at J, with 10 bases between the two ends. Germline V gene data show CDR1 as GTSNPN and CDR2 as SVGIG (reference sequence). The CDR3 spells CAWGGHNGYTF. The CDR3 coding sequence is TGTGCCTGGGGAGGACATAATGGCTACACCTTC.

The J gene is TRBJ2-7, the V gene TRBV7-2; the D gene is possibly TRBD2 (5 bases). The CDR3 spans 14 residues. The V gene lost 5 bases and the J gene lost 3 bases, with 14 bases spanning the gap. From germline, CDR1 is SGHTA and CDR2 FQGNSA. For the CDR3, the DNA is TGTGCCAGCAGCCTGGACTTCACCATCTACGAGCAGTACTTC. This sequence encodes CASSLDFTIYEQYF.

The rearrangement joins TRBV7-8 to TRBJ1-6; 8 bases fit TRBD1. Germline CDR1 reads SGHVS; CDR2 reads FQNEAQ. The CDR3 contains 15 residues. With 2 bases clipped from V and 7 bases from J, the junction kept 4 bases outside the gene matches. CDR3 in DNA: TGTGCCAGCAGCTTACGAAACAGGGGGAATTCACCCCTCCACTTT. This codes for CASSLRNRGNSPLHF.

As for this clonotype: Since the CDR3 does not end with the conserved phenylalanine or tryptophan, this likely comes from a read error. The DNA is omitted, as the CDR3 cannot be located on it reliably, and the CDR3 follows TCRdb's listing. The chain is built from TRBV7-3 and TRBJ1-3. The CDR3 contains 10 residues when both ends are counted. Germline loops: CDR1 SGHTA, CDR2 FQGTGA. The chain's CDR3 is CASSLQPTPT.